Listed here are 15 T cell receptor beta chains from one sample, sequenced in a study of persistence of HIV-infected CD4 T cells (dated by TCRdb to 2020 to 2022). These receptors have no identified antigens. Interpreted using the paper, the treatment or condition label stands for: suppressive antiretroviral therapy. As a nonspecific positive control representing the CD4+ T cell repertoire, cells were stimulated with anti-CD3/anti-CD28 magnetic beads. Responding CD4+ T cells were sorted by upregulation of both CD40 ligand and CD69. TCRbeta repertoires were sequenced from genomic DNA with the immunoSEQ hsTCRB assay version 4 in survey mode. Held by TCRdb, this immuneACCESS table contains in-frame sequences only and omits some clones. Under half of the omission traces to an unresolved V gene where checked; the cause of the rest is unknown. This sample lists about 45,000 clones; around 89% were detected once. Jointly, the top ten make up about 3.5% of the sample.

The sequencing used CD4+ T cells sorted from PBMCs after 18-hour stimulation, collected from a patient who received antiretroviral therapy. The label giving this sample's cell subset or site can be read as: CD40L+CD69+ CD4 T cells responding to anti-CD3/anti-CD28 beads, representing the overall repertoire. The receptors derive from an adult woman with HIV who was CMV-seropositive.

V is TRBV29-1 and J is TRBJ1-2, with 7 bases that match TRBD1. Germline values: CDR1 SQVTM, CDR2 ANQGSEA. The CDR3 sequence is 14 residues long. Trimming cost V 7 bases and J 4 bases; bases outside gene matches: 12. The CDR3 bases are TGCAGCGCCATCCAGGGGGATGTGGTCTATGGCTACACCTTC. Its protein product is CSAIQGDVVYGYTF. Supplemented by reference TRBV29-1 and TRBJ1-2, the full variable domain reads SAVISQKPSRDICQRGTSLTIQCQVDSQVTMMFWYRQQPGQSLTLIATANQGSEATYESGFVIDKFPISRPNLTFSTLTVSNMSPEDSSIYLCSAIQGDVVYGYTFGSGTRLTVV.

This chain connects TRBV2 to TRBJ1-5; TRBD1 is a possible D gene (6 bases). Trimming stripped 3 bases from V and 0 bases from J, with 9 bases between. This CDR3 has 15 residues. From germline, CDR1 is SNHLY and CDR2 FYNNEI. CDR3 in DNA: TGTGCCAGCAGTGAGAAAGGGGGTAGCAATCAGCCCCAGCATTTT. Translated, it gives CASSEKGGSNQPQHF. Based on the CDR3 plus reference TRBV2 and TRBJ1-5, the full variable domain is EPEVTQTPSHQVTQMGQEVILRCVPISNHLYFYWYRQILGQKVEFLVSFYNNEISEKSEIFDDQFSVERPDGSNFTLKIRSTKLEDSAMYFCASSEKGGSNQPQHFGDGTRLSIL.

The J gene is TRBJ2-5, the V gene TRBV15; D not certain. Germline V gene lookup returns CDR1 LNHNV and CDR2 YYDKDF (reference sequence). Trimming shortened V by 0 bases and J by 3 bases, and 8 bases separated the two germline ends. This CDR3 contains 14 residues. The CDR3 region is CATSRDSREETQYF. The CDR3 DNA is TGTGCCACCAGCAGAGATAGTAGGGAAGAGACCCAGTACTTC.

The chain links TRBV7-9 to TRBJ2-1; no clear D. Trimming left V 1 base short and J 8 bases short, with 9 bases between. Germline V CDR1 and CDR2: SEHNR, FQNEAQ (reference sequence). The CDR3 has 13 residues. DNA for the CDR3: TGTGCCAGCAGCTTAGAAGGCCCCTATGAGCAGTTCTTC. It encodes CASSLEGPYEQFF. The full variable domain, its missing parts supplied by reference TRBV7-9 and TRBJ2-1, is DTGVSQNPRHKITKRGQNVTFRCDPISEHNRLYWYRQTLGQGPEFLTYFQNEAQLEKSRLLSDRFSAERPKGSFSTLEIQRTEQGDSAMYLCASSLEGPYEQFFGPGTRLTVL.

This chain joins TRBV15 and TRBJ1-2, with 9 bases lining up with TRBD1. Trimming at V came to 1 base and at J to 6 bases, leaving 0 bases not matched to a gene. CDR1 and CDR2 from the germline V gene are LNHNV and YYDKDF (reference sequence). The CDR3 spans 13 residues. The CDR3 sequence: CATSRGQGDGYTF. CDR3 bases: TGTGCCACCAGCAGAGGACAGGGGGATGGCTACACCTTC.

This sequence joins TRBV6-5 and TRBJ1-2; 10 nucleotides align to TRBD1. Germline CDR1 reads MNHEY; CDR2 reads SVGAGI. The CDR3 consists of 13 residues. After removal of 6 bases from V and 8 bases from J, the junction contained 6 bases not matched to a gene. The CDR3 spells CASRMTGGEGYTF. The CDR3 DNA follows: TGTGCCAGCAGGATGACAGGGGGCGAAGGCTACACCTTC.

This chain connects TRBV19 to TRBJ1-4; TRBD1 matches 8 bases. CDR1 and CDR2 from the germline V gene are LNHDA and SQIVND (reference sequence). Trimming removed 3 bases from V and 8 bases from J; junction bases left unmatched: 17. The CDR3 has 18 residues. The CDR3 DNA is TGTGCCAGTAGTATTGGGTTTCGACCAGGGACAGGAGGAGAAAAACTGTTTTTT. Translation gives CASSIGFRPGTGGEKLFF.

As for this clone: A junction boundary mismatches the germline segment, possibly from a read error. V gene TRBV18 combines with J gene TRBJ1-4, with D perhaps matching TRBD1 (6 bases). Germline-derived CDR1 and CDR2 are KGHSH and LQKENI. This CDR3 region has 13 residues. For the CDR3, the DNA is TGTGCCAGCTCGCAGATAGGGGGTGAAGAACTGTTTTTT. Translation gives CASSQIGGEELFF.

The rearrangement links TRBV9 to TRBJ1-6, with D maybe TRBD1 (6 bases). There are 16 residues in the CDR3. The germline V gene has CDR1 SGDLS and CDR2 YYNGEE. The V end was cut by 0 bases, the J end by 8 bases, with 15 bases between. The CDR3 sequence: CASSVALRTDDSPLHF. DNA for the CDR3: TGTGCCAGCAGCGTAGCCCTGAGGACAGATGATTCACCCCTCCACTTT. Full variable domain (rest looked up from reference TRBV9 and TRBJ1-6): DSGVTQTPKHLITATGQRVTLRCSPRSGDLSVYWYQQSLDQGLQFLIQYYNGEERAKGNILERFSAQQFPDLHSELNLSSLELGDSALYFCASSVALRTDDSPLHFGNGTRLTVT.

The genes are TRBV18 and TRBJ1-1, with D maybe TRBD1 (6 bases). The V and J ends lost 6 bases and 4 bases respectively, with 24 bases between them. Germline values: CDR1 KGHSH, CDR2 LQKENI. CDR3 length: 17 amino acids. The CDR3 spells CASSPSVGGASGTEAFF. The CDR3 coding sequence is TGTGCCAGCTCCCCTTCTGTGGGGGGCGCGTCCGGCACTGAAGCTTTCTTT.

The chain carries TRBV7-2 and TRBJ1-2, with D perhaps TRBD1 (5 bases). CDR3 size: 15 residues. Germline CDR1 reads SGHTA; CDR2 reads FQGNSA. V lost 2 bases, J lost 5 bases, and 15 bases lay in between. The CDR3 DNA is TGTGCCAGCAGCTTAAAGGTCGACAGTGCTTATGGCTACACCTTC. Its translation is CASSLKVDSAYGYTF.

A remark on this clone: One end of the junction fails to match germline, which may point to a read error. V usage is TRBV6-1 and J usage is TRBJ1-1; no reliable D call. Germline CDR1 reads MNHNS; CDR2 reads SASEGT. The length of the CDR3 is 11 residues. The CDR3 protein is CASSDNSPPPF. DNA of the CDR3: TGTGCCAGCAGTGACAACTCGCCACCGCCATTT.

Only one count was recorded for this clone. The chain uses TRBV10-2 and TRBJ1-5; D uncertain. Germline V lookup: CDR1 WSHSY, CDR2 SAAADI. This CDR3 comprises 15 residues. V was clipped by 4 bases and J by 0 bases, with 10 bases between them. The CDR3 DNA reads TGCGCCAGCAGTGGAAGGGAGGATAGCAATCAGCCCCAGCATTTT. Its translation: CASSGREDSNQPQHF.

The CDR3 sequence is CATSDPSAGGNQPQHF. CDR3 nucleotide sequence: TGTGCCACCAGTGATCCGTCCGCAGGGGGCAATCAGCCCCAGCATTTT. This chain uses TRBV24-1 with TRBJ1-5; D is possibly TRBD1 (6 bases). V lost 3 bases and J 2 bases, leaving 13 bases between the germline ends. The germline CDR1 and CDR2 sequences are KGHDR and SFDVKD. This CDR3 has 16 residues.

This sequence joins TRBV20-1 and TRBJ1-1, with TRBD1 matching 7 bases. V lost 3 bases to trimming and J lost 7 bases; unmatched junction nucleotides: 5. Germline CDR1 is DFQATT and CDR2 is SNEGSKA (reference sequence). The CDR3 runs to 12 residues. The chain's CDR3 is CSASLPGGEAFF. CDR3 bases: TGCAGTGCTAGTCTTCCAGGGGGTGAAGCTTTCTTT.